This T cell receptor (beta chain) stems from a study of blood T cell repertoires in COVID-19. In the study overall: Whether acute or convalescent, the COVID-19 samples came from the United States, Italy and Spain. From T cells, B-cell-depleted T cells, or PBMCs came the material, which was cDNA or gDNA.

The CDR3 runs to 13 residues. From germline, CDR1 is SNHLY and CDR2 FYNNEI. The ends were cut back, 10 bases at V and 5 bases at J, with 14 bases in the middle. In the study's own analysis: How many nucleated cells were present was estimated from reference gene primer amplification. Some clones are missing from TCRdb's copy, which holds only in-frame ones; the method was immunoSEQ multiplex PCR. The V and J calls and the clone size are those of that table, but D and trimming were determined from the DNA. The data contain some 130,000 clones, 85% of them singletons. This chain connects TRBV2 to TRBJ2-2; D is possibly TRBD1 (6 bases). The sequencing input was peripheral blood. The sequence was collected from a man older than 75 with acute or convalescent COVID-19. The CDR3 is CATGQLGTGELFF. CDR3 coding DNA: TGTGCCACCGGACAGTTGGGGACCGGGGAGCTGTTTTTT. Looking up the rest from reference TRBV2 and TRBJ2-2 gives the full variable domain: EPEVTQTPSHQVTQMGQEVILRCVPISNHLYFYWYRQILGQKVEFLVSFYNNEISEKSEIFDDQFSVERPDGSNFTLKIRSTKLEDSAMYFCATGQLGTGELFFGEGSRLTVL.